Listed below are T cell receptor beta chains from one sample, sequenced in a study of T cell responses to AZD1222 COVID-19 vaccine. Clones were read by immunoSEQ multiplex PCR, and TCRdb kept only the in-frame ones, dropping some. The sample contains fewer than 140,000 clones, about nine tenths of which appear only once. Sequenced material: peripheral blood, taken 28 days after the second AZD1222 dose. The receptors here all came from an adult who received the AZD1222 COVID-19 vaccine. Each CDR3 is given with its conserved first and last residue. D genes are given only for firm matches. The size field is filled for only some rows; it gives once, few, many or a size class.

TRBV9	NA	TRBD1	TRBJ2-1	CASSVDRGRSNEQFF	TGTGCCAGCAGCGTAGACAGGGGGCGGTCTAATGAGCAGTTCTTC
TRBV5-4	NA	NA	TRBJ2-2	CASRRRGNGGTGELFF	TGTGCCAGCCGTAGGCGGGGTAATGGTGGCACCGGGGAGCTGTTTTTT
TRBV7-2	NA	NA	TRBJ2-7	CASSLVLQGEQYF	TGTGCCAGCAGCTTAGTCCTCCAGGGGGAGCAGTACTTC
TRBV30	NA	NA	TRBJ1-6	CAWSVLGRGSGGNSPLHF	TGTGCCTGGAGTGTTCTCGGACGGGGCTCAGGAGGTAATTCACCCCTCCACTTT
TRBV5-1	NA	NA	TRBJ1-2	CASSSDQEEYTF	TGCGCCAGCAGCTCGGACCAGGAGGAGTACACCTTC
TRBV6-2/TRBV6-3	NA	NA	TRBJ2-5	CASSATPGRETQYF	TGTGCCAGCAGTGCAACCCCAGGGAGGGAGACCCAGTACTTC
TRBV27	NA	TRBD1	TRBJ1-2	CASSPNTGVVGNYGYTF	TGTGCCAGCAGTCCTAATACAGGGGTTGTAGGGAACTATGGCTACACCTTC
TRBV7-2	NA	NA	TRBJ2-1	CASSLNPKIEQFF	TGTGCCAGCAGCTTAAATCCCAAAATTGAGCAGTTCTTC
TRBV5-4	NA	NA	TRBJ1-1	CASSLIGMNTEAFF	TGTGCCAGCAGCTTGATCGGTATGAACACTGAAGCTTTCTTT
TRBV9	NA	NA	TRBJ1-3	CASSAYRVSGNTIYF	TGTGCCAGCAGCGCCTACAGGGTATCTGGAAACACCATATATTTT
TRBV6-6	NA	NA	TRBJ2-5	CASRLSQETQYF	TGTGCCAGTCGGTTATCACAAGAGACCCAGTACTTC
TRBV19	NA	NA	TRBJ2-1	CASSIVGQSFYNEQFF	TGTGCCAGTAGTATAGTGGGCCAGTCCTTTTACAATGAGCAGTTCTTC
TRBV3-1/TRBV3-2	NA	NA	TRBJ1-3	CASSQTGRDSGNTIYF	TGTGCCAGCAGCCAAACAGGACGTGATTCCGGAAACACCATATATTTT
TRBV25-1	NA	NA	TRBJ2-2	CASSESISVDTGELFF	TGTGCCAGCAGTGAATCGATTTCGGTAGACACCGGGGAGCTGTTTTTT
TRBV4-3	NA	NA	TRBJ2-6	CASSQDRLSGANVLTF	TGCGCCAGCAGCCAAGATCGACTCTCTGGGGCCAACGTCCTGACTTTC
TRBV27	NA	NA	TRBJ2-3	CASNREGGAQYF	TGTGCCAGCAATAGGGAGGGGGGTGCGCAGTATTTT
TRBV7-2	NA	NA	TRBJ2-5	CASSLGLETQYF	TGTGCCAGCAGCCTAGGGCTCGAGACCCAGTACTTC
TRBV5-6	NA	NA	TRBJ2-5	CASSFDDQETQYF	TGTGCCAGCAGCTTTGATGACCAAGAGACCCAGTACTTC
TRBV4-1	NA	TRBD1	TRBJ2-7	CASSQDGTGGYEQYF	TGCGCCAGCAGCCAAGATGGGACAGGGGGCTACGAGCAGTACTTC
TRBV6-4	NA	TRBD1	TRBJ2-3	CASSDSPLVIGQGTQYF	TGTGCCAGCAGTGACTCGCCGCTTGTTATAGGACAGGGGACCCAGTATTTT
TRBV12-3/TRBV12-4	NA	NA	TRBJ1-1	CASSNQRDTEAFF	TGTGCCAGCAGTAACCAACGGGACACTGAAGCTTTCTTT
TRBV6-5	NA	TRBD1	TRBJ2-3	CASTRDSPSTDTQYF	TGTGCCAGCACCCGGGACAGTCCTAGCACAGATACGCAGTATTTT
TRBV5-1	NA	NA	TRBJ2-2	CASQDSPNTGELFF	TGCGCCAGCCAGGACAGCCCGAACACCGGGGAGCTGTTTTTT
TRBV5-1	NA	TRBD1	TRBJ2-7	CASSTDRSIYEQYF	TGCGCCAGCAGCACGGACAGGTCCATCTACGAGCAGTACTTC
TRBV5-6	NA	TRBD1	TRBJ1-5	CASSFGTGRTQPQHF	TGTGCCAGCAGCTTTGGGACAGGGAGGACTCAGCCCCAGCATTTT
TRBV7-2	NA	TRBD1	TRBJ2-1	CASSHGTGESYNEQFF	TGTGCCAGCAGCCACGGGACAGGGGAAAGCTACAATGAGCAGTTCTTC
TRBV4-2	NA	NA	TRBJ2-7	CASSHPGTTGEQYF	TGTGCCAGCAGCCACCCAGGGACCACTGGTGAGCAGTACTTC
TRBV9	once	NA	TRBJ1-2	CASSVVAGYGYTF	TGTGCCAGCAGCGTAGTAGCGGGCTATGGCTACACCTTC
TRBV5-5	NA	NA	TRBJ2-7	CASSLPSYEQYF	TGTGCCAGCAGCTTGCCTTCCTACGAGCAGTACTTC
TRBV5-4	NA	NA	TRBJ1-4	CASSLWGTGEKLFF	TGTGCCAGCAGCTTGTGGGGGACGGGAGAAAAACTGTTTTTT
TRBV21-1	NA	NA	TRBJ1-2	CASSKALWQSYGYTF	TGTGCCAGCAGCAAAGCGCTTTGGCAGAGCTATGGCTACACCTTC
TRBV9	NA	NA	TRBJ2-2	CASSVAFGVRFTGELFF	TGTGCCAGCAGCGTAGCGTTTGGCGTCCGATTCACCGGGGAGCTGTTTTTT
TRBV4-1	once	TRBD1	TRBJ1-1	CASRTGQDTEAFF	TGCGCCAGCAGGACCGGACAGGACACTGAAGCTTTCTTT
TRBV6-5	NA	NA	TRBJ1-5	CASTLEYSNQPQHF	TGTGCCAGCACCCTTGAGTATAGCAATCAGCCCCAGCATTTT
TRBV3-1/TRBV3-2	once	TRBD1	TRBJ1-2	CASSQNLGGGTEDYTF	TGTGCCAGCAGCCAAAATTTGGGCGGGGGGACAGAAGACTACACCTTC
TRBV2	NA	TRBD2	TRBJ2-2	CASTLWGGGNTGELFF	TGTGCCAGCACCCTATGGGGGGGAGGGAACACCGGGGAGCTGTTTTTT
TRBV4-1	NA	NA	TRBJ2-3	CASSQDNGYQGKRQYF	TGCGCCAGCAGCCAAGACAATGGGTATCAAGGCAAGCGGCAGTATTTT
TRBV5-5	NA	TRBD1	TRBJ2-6	CASSRGDRVLPGANVLTF	TGTGCCAGCAGCAGGGGGGACAGGGTTCTCCCTGGGGCCAACGTCCTGACTTTC
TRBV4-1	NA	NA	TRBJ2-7	CASSHFPGSSYEQYF	TGCGCCAGCAGCCACTTTCCGGGTAGCTCCTACGAGCAGTACTTC
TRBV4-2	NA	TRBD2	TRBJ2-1	CASSQGVRGGFDEQFF	TGTGCCAGCAGCCAAGGGGTGCGGGGGGGCTTCGATGAGCAGTTCTTC
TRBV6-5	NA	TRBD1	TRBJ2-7	CASRWTGRTYEQYF	TGTGCCAGCAGATGGACAGGGCGAACCTACGAGCAGTACTTC
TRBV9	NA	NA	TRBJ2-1	CASSVGGGANNEQFF	TGTGCCAGCAGCGTAGGTGGGGGGGCCAACAATGAGCAGTTCTTC
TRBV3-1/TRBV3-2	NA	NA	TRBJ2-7	CASSQEGREQYF	TGTGCCAGCAGCCAAGAGGGCCGGGAGCAGTACTTC
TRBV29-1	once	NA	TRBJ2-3	CSVGGSLTDTQYF	TGCAGCGTTGGAGGTTCCCTCACAGATACGCAGTATTTT
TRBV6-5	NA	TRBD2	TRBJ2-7	CASSYSSSGGPYEQYF	TGTGCCAGCAGTTACTCGTCTAGCGGGGGTCCCTACGAGCAGTACTTC
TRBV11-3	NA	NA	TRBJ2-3	CASSLRLVGTQYF	TGTGCCAGCAGCTTACGACTAGTTGGTACGCAGTATTTT
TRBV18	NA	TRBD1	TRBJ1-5	CASSPDRGNQPQHF	TGTGCCAGCTCACCCGACAGGGGCAATCAGCCCCAGCATTTT
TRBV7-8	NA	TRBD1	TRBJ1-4	CASSFRGPLGEKLFF	TGTGCCAGCAGCTTTAGGGGGCCGCTTGGTGAAAAACTGTTTTTT
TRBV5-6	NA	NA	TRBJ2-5	CASSLVPGPQETQYF	TGTGCCAGCAGCTTGGTCCCAGGCCCGCAAGAGACCCAGTACTTC
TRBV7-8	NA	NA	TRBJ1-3	CASSGAVWEPTIYF	TGTGCCAGCAGCGGGGCCGTCTGGGAACCCACCATATATTTT
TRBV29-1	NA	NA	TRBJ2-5	CSVHLLASQETQYF	TGCAGCGTTCATCTATTAGCAAGCCAAGAGACCCAGTACTTC
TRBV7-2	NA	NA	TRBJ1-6	CASSPNGGGQAPLHF	TGTGCCAGCAGCCCGAACGGTGGCGGACAAGCCCCCCTCCACTTT
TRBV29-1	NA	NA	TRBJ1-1	CSVLGNTEAFF	TGCAGCGTTCTCGGGAACACTGAAGCTTTCTTT